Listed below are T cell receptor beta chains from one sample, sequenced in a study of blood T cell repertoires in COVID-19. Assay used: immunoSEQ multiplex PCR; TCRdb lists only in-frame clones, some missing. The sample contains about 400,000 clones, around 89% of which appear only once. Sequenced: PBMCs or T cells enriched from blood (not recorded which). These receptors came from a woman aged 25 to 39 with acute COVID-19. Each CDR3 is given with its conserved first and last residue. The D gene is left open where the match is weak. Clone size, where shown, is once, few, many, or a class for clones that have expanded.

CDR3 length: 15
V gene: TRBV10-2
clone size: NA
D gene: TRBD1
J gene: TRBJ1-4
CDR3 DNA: TGCGCCAGCAGACTCCGGGACAGGAGTAATGAAAAACTGTTTTTT
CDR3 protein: CASRLRDRSNEKLFF

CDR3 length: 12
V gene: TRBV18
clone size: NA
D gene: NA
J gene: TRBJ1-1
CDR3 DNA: TGTGCCAGCTCACCAGTCGGGGATGAAGCTTTCTTT
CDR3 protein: CASSPVGDEAFF

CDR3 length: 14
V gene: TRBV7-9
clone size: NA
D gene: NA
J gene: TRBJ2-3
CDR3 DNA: TGTGCCAGCAGCCTTCTATTAATCACAGATACGCAGTATTTT
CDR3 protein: CASSLLLITDTQYF

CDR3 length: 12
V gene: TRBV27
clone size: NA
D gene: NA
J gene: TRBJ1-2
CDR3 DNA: TGTGCCAGCAGCCCCGGAGGGGCTGGCTACACCTTC
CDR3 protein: CASSPGGAGYTF

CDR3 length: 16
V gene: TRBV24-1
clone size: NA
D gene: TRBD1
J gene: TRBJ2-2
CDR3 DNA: TGTGCCACCAGTGATGCGGAGACAGGGGTAACCGGGGAGCTGTTTTTT
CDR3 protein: CATSDAETGVTGELFF

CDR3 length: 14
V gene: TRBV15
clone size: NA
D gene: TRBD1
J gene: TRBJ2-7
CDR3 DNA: TGTGCCACCAGCAGGGGACAGGAGCACCACGAGCAGTACTTC
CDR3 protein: CATSRGQEHHEQYF

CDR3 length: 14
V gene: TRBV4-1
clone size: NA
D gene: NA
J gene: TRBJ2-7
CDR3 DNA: TGCGCCAGCAGCCAAGAGGACAGCTACTACGAGCAGTACTTC
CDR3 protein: CASSQEDSYYEQYF

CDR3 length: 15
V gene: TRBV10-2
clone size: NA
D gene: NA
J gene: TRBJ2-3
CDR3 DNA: TGCGCCAGCAGTGAGTCGCTGCAGAGCACAGATACGCAGTATTTT
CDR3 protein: CASSESLQSTDTQYF

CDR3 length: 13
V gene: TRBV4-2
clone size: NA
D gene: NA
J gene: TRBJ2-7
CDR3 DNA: TGTGCCAGCAGCCAAGGTCTATCCTACGAGCAGTACTTC
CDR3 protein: CASSQGLSYEQYF

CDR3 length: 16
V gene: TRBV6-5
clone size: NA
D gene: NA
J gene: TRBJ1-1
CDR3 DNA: TGTGCCAGCAGTTACTCCCTGGACAGCCTAACCACTGAAGCTTTCTTT
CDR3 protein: CASSYSLDSLTTEAFF

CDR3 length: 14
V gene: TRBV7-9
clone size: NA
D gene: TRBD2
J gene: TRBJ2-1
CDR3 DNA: TGTGCCAGCAGCTTAGTAGCGGGGGGCAATGAGCAGTTCTTC
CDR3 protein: CASSLVAGGNEQFF

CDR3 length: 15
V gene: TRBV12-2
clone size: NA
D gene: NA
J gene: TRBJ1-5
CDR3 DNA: TGTGCAAGTCGTACAGGGAAACAGCGTAATCAGCCCCAGCATTTT
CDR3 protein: CASRTGKQRNQPQHF

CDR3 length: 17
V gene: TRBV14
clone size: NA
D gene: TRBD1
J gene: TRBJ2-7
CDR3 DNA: TGTGCCAGCAGCCAAGAATTCGTGGGACAGGGGGCCATTAAGCAGTACTTC
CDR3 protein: CASSQEFVGQGAIKQYF

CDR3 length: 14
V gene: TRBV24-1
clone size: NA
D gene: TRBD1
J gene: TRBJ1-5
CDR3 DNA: TGTGCCACCAGTAACAGGGGGTTTGATCAGCCCCAGCATTTT
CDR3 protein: CATSNRGFDQPQHF

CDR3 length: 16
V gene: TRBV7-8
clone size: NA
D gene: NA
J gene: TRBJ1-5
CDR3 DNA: TGTGCCAGCAGCCATTCCCCGGTGAGGGATAGTCAGCCCCAGCATTTT
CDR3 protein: CASSHSPVRDSQPQHF

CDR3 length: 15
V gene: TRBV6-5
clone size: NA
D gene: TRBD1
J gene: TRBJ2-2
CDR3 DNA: TGTGCCAGCAGTCTTGGACAGGTGAACACCGGGGAGCTGTTTTTT
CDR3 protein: CASSLGQVNTGELFF

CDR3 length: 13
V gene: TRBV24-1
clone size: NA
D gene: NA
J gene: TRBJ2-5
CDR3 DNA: TGTGCCACCCAGGGGCTTCACCAAGAGACCCAGTACTTC
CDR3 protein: CATQGLHQETQYF

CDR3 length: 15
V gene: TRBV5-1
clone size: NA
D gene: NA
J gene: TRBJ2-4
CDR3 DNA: TGCGCCAGCAGCCCTATTACTAGTAGTGCAAACATTCAGTACTTC
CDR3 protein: CASSPITSSANIQYF

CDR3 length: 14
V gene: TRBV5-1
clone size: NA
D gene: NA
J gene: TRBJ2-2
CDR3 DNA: TGCGCCAGCAGCTTGTCGGGGGTCACCGGGGAGCTGTTTTTT
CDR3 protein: CASSLSGVTGELFF

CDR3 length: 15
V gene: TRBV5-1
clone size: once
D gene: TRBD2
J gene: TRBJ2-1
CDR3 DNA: TGCGCCAGCAGCTTCGGGAGCGGGGGGGCGGTTGAGCAGTTCTTC
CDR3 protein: CASSFGSGGAVEQFF

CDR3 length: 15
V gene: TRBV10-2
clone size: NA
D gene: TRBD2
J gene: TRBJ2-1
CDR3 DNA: TGCGCTGGAGGTGCGGCGGGGGGGCTTCGAAATGAGCAGTTCTTC
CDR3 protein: CAGGAAGGLRNEQFF

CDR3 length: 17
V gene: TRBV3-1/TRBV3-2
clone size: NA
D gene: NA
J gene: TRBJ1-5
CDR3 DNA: TGTGCCAGCAGCCAAGATGGCGGCAGGGGAAGCAATCAGCCCCAGCATTTT
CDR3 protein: CASSQDGGRGSNQPQHF

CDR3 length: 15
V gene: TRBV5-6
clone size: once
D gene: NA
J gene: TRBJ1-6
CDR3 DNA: TGTGCCAGCAGCTCCTTGGGCTCCTGGAATTCACCCCTCCACTTT
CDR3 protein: CASSSLGSWNSPLHF

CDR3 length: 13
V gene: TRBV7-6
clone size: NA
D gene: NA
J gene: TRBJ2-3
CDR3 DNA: TGTGCCAGCAGCTTAACCTCGACTCCGCGACTGTATTTT
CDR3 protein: CASSLTSTPRLYF

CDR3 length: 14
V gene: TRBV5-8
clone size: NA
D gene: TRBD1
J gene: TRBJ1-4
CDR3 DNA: TGTGCCAGCAGCTTAGGACAGGGGCATGAAAAACTGTTTTTT
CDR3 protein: CASSLGQGHEKLFF

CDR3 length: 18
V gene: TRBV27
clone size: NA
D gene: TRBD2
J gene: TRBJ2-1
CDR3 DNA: TGTGCCAGCAGTTTATTGGTCCTAGCGGGGGGGCTGGTCGATGAGCAGTTCTTC
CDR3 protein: CASSLLVLAGGLVDEQFF

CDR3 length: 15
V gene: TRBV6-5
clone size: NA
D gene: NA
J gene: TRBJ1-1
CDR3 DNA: TGTGCCAGCAGTCTCGGGAAGAGGAGTAACACTGAAGCTTTCTTT
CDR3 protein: CASSLGKRSNTEAFF

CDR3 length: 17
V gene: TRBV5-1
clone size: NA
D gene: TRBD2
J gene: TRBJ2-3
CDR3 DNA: TGCGCCAGCAGCTTGGGGACCAGCGGGGGGGCTTCGGATACGCAGTATTTT
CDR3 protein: CASSLGTSGGASDTQYF

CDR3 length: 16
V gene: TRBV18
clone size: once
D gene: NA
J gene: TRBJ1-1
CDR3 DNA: TGTGCCAGCTCACCTTTTTATGAGGGAGGACTCACTGAAGCTTTCTTT
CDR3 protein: CASSPFYEGGLTEAFF

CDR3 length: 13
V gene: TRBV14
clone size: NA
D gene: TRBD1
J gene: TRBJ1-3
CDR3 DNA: TGTGCCAGCAGCACCCGGACAGGGAGCACCATATATTTT
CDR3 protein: CASSTRTGSTIYF

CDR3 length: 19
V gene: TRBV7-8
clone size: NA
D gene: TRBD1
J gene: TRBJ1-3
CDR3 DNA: TGTGCCAGCAGCCCACGCTATAGGGGACAGGGGAACTCTGGAAACACCATATATTTT
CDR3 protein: CASSPRYRGQGNSGNTIYF

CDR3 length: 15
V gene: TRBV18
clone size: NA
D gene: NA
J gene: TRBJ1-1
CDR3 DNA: TGTGCCAGCTCATTGCGACGGGGGGTAGACACTGAAGCTTTCTTT
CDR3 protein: CASSLRRGVDTEAFF

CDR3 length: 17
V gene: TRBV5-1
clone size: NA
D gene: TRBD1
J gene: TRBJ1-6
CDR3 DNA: TGCGCCAGCAGCTTGAGTAGCCTGGACAGGCAGAATTCACCCCTCCACTTT
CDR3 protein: CASSLSSLDRQNSPLHF

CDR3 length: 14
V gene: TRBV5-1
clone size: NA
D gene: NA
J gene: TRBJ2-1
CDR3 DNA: TGCGCCAGCCGACGAACCCCGGGGGACAATGAGCAGTTCTTC
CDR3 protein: CASRRTPGDNEQFF

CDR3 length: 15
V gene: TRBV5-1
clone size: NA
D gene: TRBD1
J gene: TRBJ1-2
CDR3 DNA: TGCGCCAGCCGCGACGGGACAGCTTCTAACTATGGCTACACCTTC
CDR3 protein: CASRDGTASNYGYTF

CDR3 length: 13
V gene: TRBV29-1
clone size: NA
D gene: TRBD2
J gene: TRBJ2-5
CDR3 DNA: TGCAGCGTTGGGGGCGGGGGGAAAGAGACCCAGTACTTC
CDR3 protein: CSVGGGGKETQYF

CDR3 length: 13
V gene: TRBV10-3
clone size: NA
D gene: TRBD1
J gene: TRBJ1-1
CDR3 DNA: TGTGCCATCAGAGGACAGGGTTCGACTGAAGCTTTCTTT
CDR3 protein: CAIRGQGSTEAFF

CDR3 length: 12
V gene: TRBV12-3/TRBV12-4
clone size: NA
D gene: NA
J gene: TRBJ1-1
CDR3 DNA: TGTGCCAGTATGGGGGGACACACTGAAGCTTTCTTT
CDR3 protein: CASMGGHTEAFF

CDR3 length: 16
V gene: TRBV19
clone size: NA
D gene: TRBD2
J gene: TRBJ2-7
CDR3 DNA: TGTGCCAGTAGTATAGGGGGACTACCATACTCCTACGAGCAGTACTTC
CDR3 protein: CASSIGGLPYSYEQYF

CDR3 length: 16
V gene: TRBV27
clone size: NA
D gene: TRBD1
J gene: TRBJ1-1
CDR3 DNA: TGTGCCAGCCCTAGCCCGGGACAGGGTAAATTCACTGAAGCTTTCTTT
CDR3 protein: CASPSPGQGKFTEAFF

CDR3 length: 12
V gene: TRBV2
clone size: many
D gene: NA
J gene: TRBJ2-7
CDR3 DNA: TGTGCCAGCAGTAGGGGGGGTTACGAGCAGTACTTC
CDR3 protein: CASSRGGYEQYF

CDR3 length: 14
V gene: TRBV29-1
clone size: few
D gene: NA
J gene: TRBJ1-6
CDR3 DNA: TGCAGCGTTCGAGAACAGGGAGAATCCTCACCCCTCCACTTT
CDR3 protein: CSVREQGESSPLHF

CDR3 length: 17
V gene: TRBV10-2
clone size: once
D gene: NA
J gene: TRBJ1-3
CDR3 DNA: TGCGCCAGCAGTGAGTCGGCGGGGCGCCGCTCTGGAAACACCATATATTTT
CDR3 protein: CASSESAGRRSGNTIYF

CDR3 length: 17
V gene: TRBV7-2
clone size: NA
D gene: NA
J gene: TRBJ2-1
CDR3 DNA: TGTGCCAGCAGCTTTATTGGGCCCGTCAGCTCCTACAATGAGCAGTTCTTC
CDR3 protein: CASSFIGPVSSYNEQFF

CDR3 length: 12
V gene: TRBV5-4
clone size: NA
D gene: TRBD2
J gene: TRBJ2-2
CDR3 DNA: TGTGCCAGCAGCAGGGAGGGCGGGGAGCTGTTTTTT
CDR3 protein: CASSREGGELFF

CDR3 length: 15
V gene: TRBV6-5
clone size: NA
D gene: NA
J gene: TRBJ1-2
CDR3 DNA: TGTGCCAGCACCAAACTTCTGACAGGTGATAATGGCTACACCTTC
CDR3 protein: CASTKLLTGDNGYTF

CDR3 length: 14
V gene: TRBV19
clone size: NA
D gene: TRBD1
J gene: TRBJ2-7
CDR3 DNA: TGTGCCAGTAGTATACGGGACAGGGGATACGAGCAGTACTTC
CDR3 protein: CASSIRDRGYEQYF